The next 22 T cell receptor beta chains were all read from a single sample in a study of CD4 T cells in relation to SARS-CoV-2 and coronaviruses. CD4+ T cells from unexposed donors were obtained before the COVID-19 pandemic (2011-2018). The cells were cultured for around ten days before CD4+ T cells were isolated. Repertoires were generated with immunoSEQ multiplex PCR, while TCRdb's copy carries only in-frame clones and drops some. The sample contains about 17,000 clones, around three quarters of which appear only once. No antigens are known for them. Sequenced sample: CD4+ T cells from PBMCs, cultured in vitro. These receptors came from a human donor in good health.

This clone was counted a few times. The chain recombines TRBV19 with TRBJ2-1, with D unresolved. V lost 7 bases and J lost 5, with 24 bases in between. CDR1 is LNHDA, CDR2 SQIVND, per germline (reference sequence). The CDR3 covers 17 residues. For the CDR3, the DNA is TGTGCCAGTACCACCATATTCGCAAGGGATGATCACAATGAGCAGTTCTTC. It specifies CASTTIFARDDHNEQFF.

The gene calls are TRBV28 and TRBJ1-2; the D is unclear. The CDR3 consists of 15 residues. From germline, CDR1 is MDHEN and CDR2 SYDVKM. V was cut by 4 bases and J by 5 bases, with 17 bases left in between. Written as DNA, the CDR3 is TGTGCCAGCAGTTATAGTGGCGGACGAAGATATGGCTACACCTTC. It yields the protein CASSYSGGRRYGYTF.

The chain couples TRBV6-6 to TRBJ2-3, with a possible D match to TRBD1 (6 bases). The V end lost 3 bases, the J end lost 0 bases, and 13 bases lay between the germline ends. The CDR3 has 16 residues. Per germline, CDR1 MNHNY and CDR2 SVGAGI (reference sequence). In nucleotides, the CDR3 is TGTGCCAGCAGTTATCTTACAGGGTCTAGCACAGATACGCAGTATTTT. Amino acid sequence: CASSYLTGSSTDTQYF.

The CDR3 nucleotides are TGCGCCAGCAGCTTGGAGGGCACCTCGTACGATGGCTACACCTTC. It encodes CASSLEGTSYDGYTF. J is TRBJ1-2 and V is TRBV5-1; D uncertain. The CDR3 loop spans 15 amino acids. Trimming removed 0 bases at V and 6 bases at J, with 15 bases between. Germline V CDR1 and CDR2: SGHRS, YFSETQ.

This clone is a singleton in its sample. The rearrangement uses TRBV5-4 and TRBJ2-5; D remains unclear. V was trimmed by 1 base and J by 6 bases, leaving 13 bases between them. The CDR3 is 14 residues long. Looked up from germline, CDR1 is SGHNT and CDR2 is YYREEE (reference sequence). The CDR3 coding sequence is TGTGCCAGCAGCTTGTTTGGAATTGGAAAGACCCAGTACTTC. Translated: CASSLFGIGKTQYF.

The chain employs TRBV3-1 (or the pseudogene TRBV3-2) and TRBJ2-3; 8 bases align to TRBD2. The germline gives CDR1 LGHDT, CDR2 YNNKEL (reference sequence). Trimming took 4 bases from V and 1 from J; bases not matched to a gene: 7. CDR3 length equals 16 residues. In DNA, the CDR3 is TGTGCCAGCAGCCTTAAAGCGGGAGTACGCACAGATACGCAGTATTTT. Translating it yields CASSLKAGVRTDTQYF.

Written as DNA, the CDR3 is TGTGCCAGCAGTTACTCCGGGACTAGCGGGAAAGAGACCCAGTACTTC. Encoded protein: CASSYSGTSGKETQYF. The J gene is TRBJ2-5, the V gene TRBV6-5; 13 bases map to TRBD2. After removal of 0 bases from V and 3 bases from J, the junction contained 1 base not matched to a gene. The CDR3 contains 16 residues. Per germline, CDR1 MNHEY and CDR2 SVGAGI.

The J gene is TRBJ2-6, the V gene TRBV29-1, with D maybe TRBD1 (5 bases). Germline values: CDR1 SQVTM, CDR2 ANQGSEA. The CDR3 has 14 amino acids. Trimming left V 8 bases short and J 0 bases short, with 11 bases between. CDR3 loop: CSITGSSGANVLTF. The CDR3, as DNA: TGCAGCATTACAGGAAGCTCTGGGGCCAACGTCCTGACTTTC.

The V call is TRBV6-2 or TRBV6-3, the J call TRBJ2-7; 8 bases are shared with TRBD1. The germline gives CDR1 MNHEY, CDR2 SVGEGT. J was trimmed by 5 bases and V by 6 bases; bases with no gene match: 12. This CDR3 region has 15 residues. As DNA, the CDR3 is TGTGCCAGCAGCCCCTGGACAGGGAATAGGGACGAGCAGTACTTC. This translates into CASSPWTGNRDEQYF.

The chain is built from TRBV7-9 and TRBJ1-5; possible D gene TRBD1, 5 bases. Germline values: CDR1 SEHNR, CDR2 FQNEAQ (reference sequence). This CDR3 has 15 amino acids. The ends were cut back, 4 bases at V and 0 bases at J, with 10 bases in the middle. CDR3 sequence reads: CASSSTGNSNQPQHF. The CDR3 coding sequence is TGTGCCAGCAGCTCCACAGGTAATAGCAATCAGCCCCAGCATTTT.

The CDR3 here is CASSVGGQGAHTGELFF. The CDR3 coding sequence is TGTGCCAGCAGCGTAGGGGGACAGGGGGCGCACACCGGGGAGCTGTTTTTT. The V call is TRBV9, the J call TRBJ2-2, with TRBD1 matching 12 bases. Germline CDR1 SGDLS, CDR2 YYNGEE. Trimming at V came to 0 bases and at J to 3 bases, leaving 3 bases not matched to a gene. This CDR3 contains 17 residues.

This clone was picked up one time. J is TRBJ2-7 and V is TRBV5-4; D might be TRBD1 (6 bases). This CDR3 spans 14 amino acids. Trimming shortened V by 4 bases and J by 0 bases, and 11 bases separated the two germline ends. Germline V gene data show CDR1 as SGHNT and CDR2 as YYREEE (reference sequence). CDR3 coding DNA: TGTGCCAGCAGCCAAGGACAGAGCTCCTACGAGCAGTACTTC. Its protein product is CASSQGQSSYEQYF.

V gene TRBV6-2 or TRBV6-3 combines with J gene TRBJ2-1; 7 bases fit TRBD1. CDR3 length: 15 amino acids. The trim removed 3 bases at V and 6 bases at J, leaving 8 bases unmatched. CDR1 is MNHEY, CDR2 SVGEGT, per germline. Here the CDR3 reads CASSYALAGGNEQFF. DNA of the CDR3: TGTGCCAGCAGTTATGCACTCGCAGGGGGCAATGAGCAGTTCTTC.

The genes are TRBV5-5 and TRBJ1-2; TRBD1 matches 8 bases. Unmatched junction bases numbered 11, after V lost 4 bases and J lost 6 bases. This CDR3 spans 15 amino acids. Germline V gene sequence: CDR1 SGHKS, CDR2 YYEKEE (reference sequence). The CDR3 loop reads CASSIRRDRLNGYTF. For the CDR3, the DNA is TGTGCCAGCAGCATTCGCCGGGACAGGCTCAATGGCTACACCTTC. Together with reference TRBV5-5 and TRBJ1-2, the CDR3 gives the full variable domain: DAGVTQSPTHLIKTRGQQVTLRCSPISGHKSVSWYQQVLGQGPQFIFQYYEKEERGRGNFPDRFSARQFPNYSSELNVNALLLGDSALYLCASSIRRDRLNGYTFGSGTRLTVV.

The chain carries TRBV5-1 and TRBJ1-1; weak D call: TRBD1 (5 bases). CDR1 is SGHRS, CDR2 YFSETQ, per germline. V lost 4 bases to trimming and J lost 1 base, with 17 bases between them. This CDR3 region has 16 residues. CDR3 nucleotide sequence: TGCGCCAGCAGCCCCCCCTCGGGACCGGGGAACACTGAAGCTTTCTTT. It yields the protein CASSPPSGPGNTEAFF.

This rearrangement joins TRBV9 to TRBJ2-5; 9 nucleotides align to TRBD2. This CDR3 contains 19 residues. Germline CDR1 SGDLS, CDR2 YYNGEE. J gave up 2 bases and V 0 bases, and 14 bases lay outside the gene matches. The CDR3 bases are TGTGCCAGCAGCGTAGCCGCAGGATTGAGGACTAGCGAACAAGAGACCCAGTACTTC. Its translation: CASSVAAGLRTSEQETQYF.

The rearrangement links TRBV5-1 to TRBJ2-7, with TRBD1 identical over 7 bases. V gave up 4 bases and J gave up 2 bases; unmatched junction bases: 9. Germline CDR1 reads SGHRS; CDR2 reads YFSETQ. The CDR3 is made up of 15 amino acids. Written as DNA, the CDR3 is TGCGCCAGCAGCACTGGGGGACAGAGCCCCTACGAGCAGTACTTC. Residues: CASSTGGQSPYEQYF. Combining the CDR3 with reference TRBV5-1 and TRBJ2-7 gives the whole variable domain KAGVTQTPRYLIKTRGQQVTLSCSPISGHRSVSWYQQTPGQGLQFLFEYFSETQRNKGNFPGRFSGRQFSNSRSEMNVSTLELGDSALYLCASSTGGQSPYEQYFGPGTRLTVT.

This chain joins TRBV19 and TRBJ2-6, with TRBD2 identical over 8 bases. CDR1 and CDR2 (germline): LNHDA, SQIVND (reference sequence). The CDR3 has 18 residues. Trimming cost V 1 base and J 0 bases; bases outside gene matches: 5. This CDR3 reads CASSIVRGRFSGANVLTF. CDR3 DNA sequence: TGTGCCAGTAGTATAGTGCGCGGGAGGTTCTCTGGGGCCAACGTCCTGACTTTC.

This clone was seen only a few times. V is TRBV12-3 or TRBV12-4 and J is TRBJ2-7; D unclear. The CDR3 covers 13 residues. Trimming took off 3 bases at V and 1 base at J, with 7 bases between the two ends. The CDR3 spells CASSFGASYEQYF. DNA for the CDR3: TGTGCCAGCAGTTTTGGAGCTTCCTACGAGCAGTACTTC.

The chain couples TRBV3-1 (or the pseudogene TRBV3-2) to TRBJ2-7; tentative D call: TRBD2 (5 bases). V was shortened by 3 bases and J by 2 bases, with 11 bases between the two germline ends. This CDR3 spans 14 amino acids. Germline CDR1 and CDR2: LGHDT and YNNKEL (reference sequence). CDR3 sequence reads: CASSHGSTTYEQYF. In DNA form, the CDR3 reads TGTGCCAGCAGCCACGGGTCGACTACCTACGAGCAGTACTTC.

This clone was counted a single time. V is TRBV19 and J is TRBJ2-1, with TRBD2 identical over 14 bases. The length of the CDR3 is 21 residues. Germline loops: CDR1 LNHDA, CDR2 SQIVND (reference sequence). J was trimmed by 5 bases and V by 0 bases; bases with no gene match: 15. The CDR3 DNA is TGTGCCAGTAGTATAGAATTGAGGACTAGCGGGGGGAATTATCCACACAATGAGCAGTTCTTC. Its translation: CASSIELRTSGGNYPHNEQFF. Supplemented by reference TRBV19 and TRBJ2-1, the full variable domain reads DGGITQSPKYLFRKEGQNVTLSCEQNLNHDAMYWYRQDPGQGLRLIYYSQIVNDFQKGDIAEGYSVSREKKESFPLTVTSAQKNPTAFYLCASSIELRTSGGNYPHNEQFFGPGTRLTVL.

The rearrangement links TRBV5-1 to TRBJ1-1; D gene uncertain. Germline V gene sequence: CDR1 SGHRS, CDR2 YFSETQ. Deletions cut 5 bases from V and 5 bases from J, with 16 bases between. The CDR3 extends over 14 amino acids. DNA of the CDR3: TGCGCCAGCAGATTGAGTAACCGAGATACTGAAGCTTTCTTT. Amino acid sequence: CASRLSNRDTEAFF.